These 17 T cell receptor beta chains were sequenced from one sample in a study of TIL therapy for anti-PD-1-resistant metastatic lung cancer. The immunoSEQ assay was v3. Libraries were prepared by immunoSEQ multiplex PCR; TCRdb keeps only in-frame clonotypes and omits some of them. Altogether about 100,000 clones are present, less than 70% being singletons, with the ten largest covering roughly 9.7%. Time point defined: pre-treatment sample, taken before nivolumab and TIL therapy. Most excised metastases sampled were pleural nodules or supraclavicular lymph nodes. The source was tumor tissue, collected at baseline. The receptor source for this set is a person aged 25-80 years with non-small cell lung cancer.

The gene calls are TRBV6-1 and TRBJ2-3; 12 positions match TRBD1. The CDR3 is 19 amino acids. CDR1 MNHNS and CDR2 SASEGT come from the germline V gene. Losses at the gene ends were 2 bases for V and 0 bases for J; bases not matched to a gene: 9. The CDR3 sequence is CASSEWGQGARLSTDTQYF. CDR3 nucleotide sequence: TGTGCCAGCAGTGAATGGGGACAGGGGGCAAGACTTAGCACAGATACGCAGTATTTT.

CDR3 residues: CASSYRWNQPQHF. In DNA, the CDR3 is TGTGCCAGCAGCTACCGGTGGAATCAGCCCCAGCATTTT. V is TRBV7-8 and J is TRBJ1-5; D gene unclear. The germline gives CDR1 SGHVS, CDR2 FQNEAQ. CDR3 length equals 13 residues. V was trimmed by 4 bases and J by 4 bases, leaving 8 bases between them.

This clone appeared once. The chain links TRBV3-1 (or the pseudogene TRBV3-2) to TRBJ2-5, with TRBD2 as a possible D gene (6 bases). The V gene lost 1 base and the J gene lost 7 bases, with 16 bases spanning the gap. This CDR3 is built from 15 residues. Germline V lookup: CDR1 LGHDT, CDR2 YNNKEL (reference sequence). CDR3 nucleotide sequence: TGTGCCAGCAGCCAAGTGCGGGACGCCTTTGTGACCCAGTACTTC. This codes for CASSQVRDAFVTQYF.

This rearrangement joins TRBV5-8 to TRBJ2-5; 16 nucleotides line up with TRBD2. Unmatched junction bases numbered 8, after V lost 4 bases and J lost 5 bases. The CDR3 covers 17 residues. Germline CDR1 is SGHTS and CDR2 is YDEGEE. CDR3 loop: CASSLGLAGGPVETQYF. For the CDR3, the DNA is TGTGCCAGCAGCCTGGGACTAGCGGGAGGGCCGGTCGAGACCCAGTACTTC.

The chain links TRBV24-1 to TRBJ2-3; D is uncertain. The V end lost 9 bases, the J end lost 0 bases, and 12 bases lay between the germline ends. This CDR3 contains 14 residues. Germline V CDR1 and CDR2: KGHDR, SFDVKD. CDR3 sequence reads: CATRPSASTDTQYF. In nucleotides, the CDR3 is TGTGCCACCCGACCGTCCGCTAGCACAGATACGCAGTATTTT.

This clone was seen only a few times. The gene calls are TRBV18 and TRBJ1-1; D call uncertain. The CDR3 is made up of 13 amino acids. Trimming shortened V by 6 bases and J by 7 bases, and 15 bases separated the two germline ends. Germline CDR1 KGHSH, CDR2 LQKENI. The CDR3 sequence is CASSLDIKDEAFF. The CDR3 DNA is TGTGCCAGCTCCCTCGACATAAAGGATGAAGCTTTCTTT.

The CDR3 region is CASSVPLFGELFF. In nucleotides, the CDR3 is TGTGCCAGCAGCGTACCTTTATTCGGGGAGCTGTTTTTT. The chain recombines TRBV9 with TRBJ2-2; D is undetermined. The germline V gene encodes CDR1 SGDLS and CDR2 YYNGEE. Trimming left V 1 base short and J 7 bases short, with 8 bases between. This CDR3 comprises 13 residues. The full variable domain, with the rest looked up from reference TRBV9 and TRBJ2-2, is DSGVTQTPKHLITATGQRVTLRCSPRSGDLSVYWYQQSLDQGLQFLIQYYNGEERAKGNILERFSAQQFPDLHSELNLSSLELGDSALYFCASSVPLFGELFFGEGSRLTVL.

The chain has TRBV29-1 and TRBJ1-2, with D tentatively TRBD1 (6 bases). Germline V CDR1 and CDR2: SQVTM, ANQGSEA. V was shortened by 5 bases and J by 4 bases, with 14 bases between the two germline ends. This CDR3 is 13 amino acids long. The CDR3 DNA reads TGCAGCGTTACCCCAGGGGCTCCCTATGGCTACACCTTC. Protein sequence: CSVTPGAPYGYTF.

This chain connects TRBV7-2 to TRBJ1-5; D is undetermined. The CDR3 length is 14 residues. Germline assignment: CDR1 SGHTA and CDR2 FQGNSA. The V end was cut by 5 bases, the J end by 0 bases, with 8 bases between. The CDR3, as DNA: TGTGCCAGCAGCCTACAGAGTAGCAATCAGCCCCAGCATTTT. It is translated as CASSLQSSNQPQHF. The variable domain in full, completed from reference TRBV7-2 and TRBJ1-5, reads GAGVSQSPSNKVTEKGKDVELRCDPISGHTALYWYRQSLGQGLEFLIYFQGNSAPDKSGLPSDRFSAERTGGSVSTLTIQRTQQEDSAVYLCASSLQSSNQPQHFGDGTRLSIL.

The chain is built from TRBV7-8 and TRBJ2-5; D not certain. The CDR3 consists of 13 residues. The germline V gene has CDR1 SGHVS and CDR2 FQNEAQ. The V end lost 4 bases, the J end lost 2 bases, and 8 bases lay between the germline ends. CDR3 in DNA: TGTGCCAGCAGCTCCTCCAGACAAGAGACCCAGTACTTC. Its translation is CASSSSRQETQYF.

This clone has a single count. The chain uses TRBV5-6 and TRBJ2-7; TRBD2 agrees at 7 bases. From germline, CDR1 is SGHDT and CDR2 YYEEEE. V lost 0 bases and J lost 7; bases outside the gene matches: 7. This CDR3 is 14 amino acids long. The CDR3 bases are TGTGCCAGCAGCTTGGGCGCGGGGCGGGGGGAGCAGTACTTC. Translating it yields CASSLGAGRGEQYF.

A note on this clone: Other DNA sequences of this sample code for an identical CDR3. The J gene is TRBJ2-7, the V gene TRBV3-1 (or the pseudogene TRBV3-2); 7 bases match TRBD1. Trimming removed 5 bases from V and 4 bases from J; junction bases left unmatched: 11. Germline lookup yields CDR1 LGHDT and CDR2 YNNKEL (reference sequence). This CDR3 comprises 15 residues. CDR3 DNA: TGTGCCAGCAGCAAGACCGACAGGGAATTTTACGAGCAGTACTTC. Amino acid sequence: CASSKTDREFYEQYF.

A note on this clone: An end of the junction does not agree with germline; a read error may underlie this. The V and J genes are TRBV7-2 and TRBJ2-3; D possibly corresponds to TRBD1 (5 bases). The CDR3 covers 14 residues. Germline loops: CDR1 SGHTA, CDR2 FQGNSA. CDR3 protein: CASSLGLGTDTQYF. Here the CDR3 DNA reads TGTGCCAGCAGCTTGGGGCTAGGCACCGATACGCAGTATTTT.

This sequence joins TRBV5-5 and TRBJ1-2; D not resolved. V was clipped by 1 base and J by 5 bases, with 12 bases between them. The CDR3 is 14 amino acids. Germline CDR1 reads SGHKS; CDR2 reads YYEKEE (reference sequence). CDR3 sequence reads: CASSLPKGPYGYTF. The DNA for the CDR3 is TGTGCCAGCAGCTTGCCGAAAGGACCATATGGCTACACCTTC.

CDR3: CASSFRPTGELFF. As DNA, the CDR3 is TGTGCCAGCAGTTTCCGACCCACCGGGGAGCTGTTTTTT. The chain uses TRBV28 and TRBJ2-2; no firm D call. The CDR3 runs 13 residues. With 3 bases removed from V and 4 bases from J, the gap between germline ends came to 6 bases. The germline V gene encodes CDR1 MDHEN and CDR2 SYDVKM.

The CDR3 region has the DNA TGTGCCAGCAGTTTGGGGGGCGAGCAGTACTTC. Its protein product is CASSLGGEQYF. The V gene is TRBV28, the J gene TRBJ2-7, with D tentatively TRBD2 (6 bases). CDR1 is MDHEN and CDR2 is SYDVKM in the germline V gene. The length of the CDR3 is 11 residues. Between the trimmed V and J ends, which lost 3 bases and 6 bases, there was a span of 6 bases.

CDR3 DNA: TGTGCCAGCAGTTTTACAACTATGGGGACCGGGGAGCTGTTTTTT. Translating it yields CASSFTTMGTGELFF. This rearrangement joins TRBV27 to TRBJ2-2; D gene unclear. Germline loops: CDR1 MNHEY, CDR2 SMNVEV (reference sequence). Trimming removed 3 bases at V and 5 bases at J, with 13 bases between. This CDR3 comprises 15 residues.